The rows below give T cell receptor beta chains drawn from one sample of a study of blood T cell repertoires in COVID-19. Profiled with immunoSEQ multiplex PCR; TCRdb holds only in-frame clones, not every one. The table includes under 200,000 clones, around 88% detected once. The sequenced sample was peripheral blood. These receptors were obtained from a woman in her seventies who had recovered from COVID-19. CDR3s include the opening cysteine and the closing phenylalanine or tryptophan. The order of the fields is D gene, V gene, clone size, J gene, CDR3 DNA, CDR3 protein. The D gene is left open where the match is weak. Clone size, where shown, is once, few, many, or a class for clones that have expanded.

TRBD2	TRBV28	.	TRBJ2-1	TGTGCCAGCAGTTTCTCTGCGGGAGGGCCGCAAAATGAGCAGTTCTTC	CASSFSAGGPQNEQFF
TRBD2	TRBV10-3	.	TRBJ2-7	TGTGCCATCAGTGAGTTCCGGGGGGGCTACGAGCAGTACTTC	CAISEFRGGYEQYF
.	TRBV6-5	.	TRBJ1-2	TGTGCCAGCAGTAACAGGGAATTGAATGGCTACACCTTC	CASSNRELNGYTF
.	TRBV7-9	once	TRBJ2-5	TGTGCCAGCAGACCTAACCAAGAGACCCAGTACTTC	CASRPNQETQYF
TRBD1	TRBV25-1	.	TRBJ1-6	TGTGCCAGCAGTAGGGGACAGACCCTTTCACCCCTCCACTTT	CASSRGQTLSPLHF
.	TRBV4-1	.	TRBJ1-4	TGCGCCAGCAGCCCGCGGGGGCTTTCTAATGAAAAACTGTTTTTT	CASSPRGLSNEKLFF
TRBD1	TRBV5-6	.	TRBJ1-1	TGTGCCAGCAGCTTACCCCCGGGACAGAAGTCTTTCTTT	CASSLPPGQKSFF
.	TRBV19	.	TRBJ2-7	TGTGCCAGTAGTCCGCGGGGTTCGTTATACGAGCAGTACTTC	CASSPRGSLYEQYF
TRBD2	TRBV19	once	TRBJ2-1	TGTGCCGCCGGGAGGGGCTACAATGAGCAGTTCTTC	CAAGRGYNEQFF
.	TRBV6-1	.	TRBJ1-2	TGTGCCAGCAGTGAAGGAACAACTAACTATGGCTACACCTTC	CASSEGTTNYGYTF
TRBD2	TRBV6-5	.	TRBJ2-1	TGTGCCAGCAGTTCGGGACTAGTTCAGTTCTTC	CASSSGLVQFF
.	TRBV7-8	few	TRBJ1-5	TGTGCCAGCAGCCCCCCCCGCCGACAGTTCGGTCAGCCCCAGCATTTT	CASSPPRRQFGQPQHF
TRBD1	TRBV5-1	.	TRBJ1-6	TGCGCCAGCACCCAGACAGGGCCTAATTCACCCCTCCACTTT	CASTQTGPNSPLHF
TRBD1	TRBV5-6	.	TRBJ1-2	TGTGCCAGCAGCCCCGGGACAGGGCTGAACTATGGCTACACCTTC	CASSPGTGLNYGYTF
.	TRBV29-1	.	TRBJ1-1	TGCAGCGGGACGCCAGGAGGCACTGAAGCTTTCTTT	CSGTPGGTEAFF
.	TRBV9	.	TRBJ2-2	TGTGCCAGCAGCGCCCGGGGGGACAGGCCGAGGTTTTTT	CASSARGDRPRFF
.	TRBV6-5	.	TRBJ1-4	TGTGCCAGCAGTTATGCGGCCCGAGCGTTTCTGTTTTTT	CASSYAARAFLFF
.	TRBV6-5	.	TRBJ1-2	TGTGCCAGCGGAGGGAGGTATCCTGACTATGGCTACACCTTC	CASGGRYPDYGYTF
TRBD1	TRBV5-1	.	TRBJ2-7	TGCGCCAGCAGCTTGGTGGGGACAGACCCCTACGAGCAGTACTTC	CASSLVGTDPYEQYF
.	TRBV6-5	.	TRBJ1-1	TGTGCCAGCACCCCGGGGGAGGGTTCTGAAGCTTTCTTT	CASTPGEGSEAFF
TRBD1	TRBV9	.	TRBJ1-6	TGTGCCAGCAGCGTAGCGGGACAGGTCGCTTCACCCCTCCACTTT	CASSVAGQVASPLHF
TRBD2	TRBV4-3	.	TRBJ2-3	TGCGCCAGCAGCCGCCAAGAGACTAGCGGGACTAGCACAGATACGCAGTATTTT	CASSRQETSGTSTDTQYF
TRBD2	TRBV4-2	medium-sized	TRBJ2-2	TGTGCCAGCAGCCCCCGGGTAGCGGGAGTGGGAACCGGGGAGCTGTTTTTT	CASSPRVAGVGTGELFF
.	TRBV7-8	.	TRBJ1-1	TGTGCCAGCAGCCCCACGGGGGGGCGGGGGGACACTGAAGCTTTCTTT	CASSPTGGRGDTEAFF
.	TRBV7-9	.	TRBJ1-1	TGTGCCAGCGAACCCCAGGGGTATCGGATGAACACTGAAGCTTTCTTT	CASEPQGYRMNTEAFF
.	TRBV10-3	.	TRBJ1-1	TGTGCCATCAGTGATCAGCCGGACAGTGAAGCTTTCTTT	CAISDQPDSEAFF
TRBD2	TRBV6-5	.	TRBJ2-7	TGTGCCAGCAGACGAAGCGGGAGGGCGGGGGAGCAGTACTTC	CASRRSGRAGEQYF
TRBD2	TRBV5-4	.	TRBJ2-5	TGTGCCAGCAGCCCTCGGACTAGCGGTAGTCCGGAGACCCAGTACTTC	CASSPRTSGSPETQYF
.	TRBV7-3	.	TRBJ1-5	TGTGCCAGCAGCTTCGGTAGCAATCAGCCCCAGCATTTT	CASSFGSNQPQHF
.	TRBV5-1	few	TRBJ1-4	TGCGCCAGCAGCTTGGATAACCAGGGGAAAAGTCGACTGTTTTTT	CASSLDNQGKSRLFF
.	TRBV7-9	.	TRBJ2-3	TGTGCCAGCAGCCAAACTACAGGTAGAGATACGCAGTATTTT	CASSQTTGRDTQYF
TRBD2	TRBV6-6	.	TRBJ2-1	TGTGCCAGCAGTTACGCTAGCGGGATTGAGCAGTTCTTC	CASSYASGIEQFF
.	TRBV7-9	.	TRBJ2-7	TGTGCCAGCAGAAGACAGGATTTGGACGAGCAGTACTTC	CASRRQDLDEQYF
TRBD2	TRBV2	.	TRBJ2-7	TGTGCCGCACGGGGACTAGCCTACGAGCAGTACTTC	CAARGLAYEQYF
TRBD1	TRBV19	.	TRBJ1-2	TGTGCCAGTAGTATGACCAGGGGGAGGTATGGCTACACCTTC	CASSMTRGRYGYTF
TRBD1	TRBV5-1	.	TRBJ2-1	TGCGCCAGCAGTTCGACAGGGGATGGGTACAATGAGCAGTTCTTC	CASSSTGDGYNEQFF
.	TRBV29-1	.	TRBJ2-1	TGCAGCGCCCCTGTGGGGGACTCGTACAATGAGCAGTTCTTC	CSAPVGDSYNEQFF